One and the same sample provided the 21 T cell receptor beta chains below, sequenced in a study of T cells in women clearing cervical HPV infection (dated 2018 in TCRdb). The method behind the library was the immunoSEQ multiplex PCR assay. TCRdb retrieved this table from immuneACCESS and kept in-frame rearrangements only. Not all clones are present; in checked studies, unresolved V genes account for under half, and no reason is known for the remainder. This sample's clone table shows 25,000 to 30,000 clones. The top ten clones comprise 22% of the sample. The sequenced material came from blood buffy coat. These receptors all come from a woman aged 18 to 69 with a cervical HPV16 infection that either progressed to CIN3+ or cleared (not recorded which).

On this clone itself: The CDR3 goes on 3 residues after the read ends, and that part is filled in from the germline J gene. The rearrangement links TRBV19 to TRBJ2-7; D remains unclear. Trimming stripped 2 bases from V and 3 bases from J, with 8 bases between. This CDR3 has 13 residues. Germline V gene data show CDR1 as LNHDA and CDR2 as SQIVND (reference sequence). CDR3 DNA, as far as it was read: TGTGCCAGTAGTATAACTACCCTCTACGAG. Its protein product is CASSITTLYE. The whole CDR3 region reads CASSITTLYEQYF.

Of note for this clone: Relative to the germline gene, one junction end is altered; a read error may explain this. The read halts 3 residues ahead of the CDR3 end, with the missing end drawn from the germline J gene. Other DNA sequences within the sample encode an identical CDR3. The V gene is TRBV6-1, the J gene TRBJ1-3; tentatively, D is TRBD1 (5 bases). The germline CDR1 and CDR2 sequences are MNHNS and SASEGT. The CDR3 has 15 amino acids. CDR3 region: CASSVRGDSGNTIYF. The sequenced CDR3 bases are TGTGCCAGCAGTGTTCGGGGGGACTCTGGAAACACG.

Regarding this clone: The read finishes 3 residues shy of the CDR3 end, and the germline J gene is used to complete it. The chain links TRBV20-1 to TRBJ2-7, with 8 positions matching TRBD2. The V and J ends lost 3 bases and 3 bases, in that order; junction bases with no gene match: 4. There are 13 residues in the CDR3. Germline CDR1 is DFQATT and CDR2 is SNEGSKA (reference sequence). Here the CDR3 reads CSASLAGFYEQYF. The DNA read from the CDR3 is TGCAGTGCTAGCCTAGCGGGTTTCTACGAG.

Partial CDR3 DNA: TGTGCCATCACTGGGGATCAGGGAGCTGGGGCCAACGTC. Translating gives CAITGDQGAGANV. The CDR3 in full is CAITGDQGAGANVLTF. The chain combines TRBV10-3 with TRBJ2-6; D assignment may be TRBD1 or TRBD2 (5 bases each). Read coverage stops 3 residues before the CDR3 terminus; the germline J gene supplies the remainder. This CDR3 has 16 residues. Germline CDR1 is ENHRY and CDR2 is SYGVKD. V lost 7 bases to trimming and J lost 2 bases, with 15 bases between them.

The CDR3 sequence: CASSLRLAAWSTDTQYF. The sequenced part of the CDR3 DNA is TGTGCCAGCAGCCTCCGACTAGCGGCGTGGAGCACAGATACG. This chain connects TRBV4-2 to TRBJ2-3, with 9 bases matching TRBD2. The CDR3 end falls 3 residues outside the read, so it is completed with the germline J gene. Germline assignment: CDR1 LGHNA and CDR2 YNFKEQ. The CDR3 is made up of 17 amino acids. The J segment lost 0 bases and the V segment lost 4 bases, leaving 8 bases of the junction unmatched.

Comments on this clone: The missing CDR3 end, 3 residues past where the read stops, is filled in from the germline J gene. The chain couples TRBV11-3 to TRBJ1-1; the D is unclear. The germline V and J ends were trimmed by 1 base and 4 bases, with 10 bases remaining between them. Looked up from germline, CDR1 is SGHNT and CDR2 is YENEEA. CDR3 size: 14 residues. The covered CDR3 bases are TGTGCCAGCAGCTTAGTCGGGGTTGCCACTGAA. It is translated as CASSLVGVATE. The entire CDR3 protein reads CASSLVGVATEAFF.

For this clone: The read comes to an end 3 residues before the CDR3 does, leaving the germline J gene to fill in the end. V and J are TRBV11-1 and TRBJ2-5, with D unclear. In germline, CDR1 is SGHAT, CDR2 FQDESV (reference sequence). Between the trimmed V and J ends, which lost 4 bases and 3 bases, there was a span of 9 bases. The CDR3 length is 13 residues. CDR3: CASSYPGEETQYF. The CDR3 bases that were read are TGTGCCAGCAGCTATCCAGGTGAAGAGACC.

Worth noting for this clone: The sequence runs out 3 residues before the end of the CDR3; the remainder is reconstructed from the germline J gene. The rearrangement uses TRBV5-1 and TRBJ2-7; unclear D gene. Trimming removed 5 bases at V and 1 base at J, with 7 bases between. The germline V gene has CDR1 SGHRS and CDR2 YFSETQ. This CDR3 has 12 residues. CDR3 region: CASSEASYEQYF. Partial CDR3 DNA: TGCGCCAGCAGTGAGGCTTCCTACGAG.

Note on this clone: Sequencing ends 3 residues short of the CDR3 end; the germline J gene provides the rest. The rearrangement uses TRBV20-1 and TRBJ2-7, with TRBD2 matching over 10 bases. From germline, CDR1 is DFQATT and CDR2 SNEGSKA (reference sequence). Unmatched junction bases numbered 13, after V lost 0 bases and J lost 2 bases. The CDR3 contains 18 residues. The CDR3 protein is CSARDLASGRSRTYEQYF. The DNA read from the CDR3 is TGCAGTGCTAGAGATTTGGCTAGCGGGAGAAGTAGGACCTACGAG.

Concerning this clone: The read finishes 3 residues shy of the CDR3 end, and the germline J gene is used to complete it. V and J are TRBV20-1 and TRBJ2-3; tentative D call: TRBD1 (6 bases). Germline assignment: CDR1 DFQATT and CDR2 SNEGSKA (reference sequence). The CDR3 has 15 residues. V lost 3 bases and J 0 bases, leaving 13 bases between the germline ends. CDR3 bases read: TGCAGTGCTAGCGGGCAGAGGGGGAGCACAGATACG. This gives the protein CSASGQRGSTDT. The whole CDR3 reads CSASGQRGSTDTQYF.

About this clone: The CDR3 extends 3 residues past the end of the read, so its final part is completed from the germline J gene. The chain joins TRBV30 to TRBJ1-1; 11 nucleotides match TRBD1. Germline V gene sequence: CDR1 GTSNPN, CDR2 SVGIG (reference sequence). The CDR3 runs 15 residues. J gave up 7 bases and V 0 bases, and 7 bases lay outside the gene matches. The CDR3 bases that were read are TGTGCCTGGAGTGTGGTGGACAGGGGGCTTGTTGAA. The encoded protein is CAWSVVDRGLVE. The whole CDR3 sequence reads CAWSVVDRGLVEAFF.

Of note for this clone: The CDR3 end falls 3 residues outside the read, so it is completed with the germline J gene. V and J are TRBV19 and TRBJ1-5; 7 bases are shared with TRBD1. Germline V lookup: CDR1 LNHDA, CDR2 SQIVND (reference sequence). Trimming at V came to 1 base and at J to 6 bases, leaving 9 bases not matched to a gene. The CDR3 has 16 amino acids. The part of the CDR3 DNA that was read is TGTGCCAGTAGTATAGGTGGGACAGTAGTAGCTCAGCCC. Translating gives CASSIGGTVVAQP. The CDR3, in full, reads CASSIGGTVVAQPQHF.

As regards this clone: The DNA ends 3 residues before the CDR3 does, and the rest of the CDR3 is filled in from the germline J gene. This chain joins TRBV18 and TRBJ1-2; D is uncertain. CDR3 length: 15 residues. The V gene's germline CDR1 is KGHSH and CDR2 LQKENI. This CDR3 reads CASSPPVTRYNDYTF. The CDR3 bases that were read are TGTGCCAGCTCACCACCGGTGACACGGTACAATGAC.

Of note for this clone: Read data end 3 residues before the CDR3 end; the end is taken from the germline J gene. This rearrangement joins TRBV7-9 to TRBJ1-4; 9 positions match TRBD1. The CDR3 has 15 residues. Germline trimming cut 8 bases from V and 7 bases from J; bases unmatched to any gene: 11. Looked up from germline, CDR1 is SEHNR and CDR2 is FQNEAQ (reference sequence). The sequenced part of the CDR3 DNA is TGTGCCAGCGGAAAGACGGGACAGGGCCGTGAAAAA. Its protein product is CASGKTGQGREK. The CDR3 in its entirety is CASGKTGQGREKLFF. The variable domain in full, with the rest retrieved from reference TRBV7-9 and TRBJ1-4, is DTGVSQNPRHKITKRGQNVTFRCDPISEHNRLYWYRQTLGQGPEFLTYFQNEAQLEKSRLLSDRFSAERPKGSFSTLEIQRTEQGDSAMYLCASGKTGQGREKLFFGSGTQLSVL.

In the case of this clone: From the germline J gene comes the end of the CDR3, since the read stops 3 residues before it. The chain couples TRBV30 to TRBJ2-5; D remains ambiguous. Trimming left V 1 base short and J 2 bases short, with 8 bases between. The germline V gene encodes CDR1 GTSNPN and CDR2 SVGIG (reference sequence). The CDR3 is 13 residues long. Partial CDR3 DNA: TGTGCCTGGAGTGCGGCAGGACAAGAGACC. Translated: CAWSAAGQET. The complete CDR3 sequence is CAWSAAGQETQYF.

Concerning this clone: Read sequence stops 3 residues before the CDR3 end, and the germline J gene provides the missing end. The chain employs TRBV5-1 and TRBJ2-1, with a possible D match to TRBD2 (6 bases). Germline lookup yields CDR1 SGHRS and CDR2 YFSETQ. V was pared by 3 bases and J by 1 base, with 11 bases between. CDR3 length: 15 amino acids. The CDR3 bases that were read are TGCGCCAGCAGCTCCACCGCGGGGTCCTACAATGAG. This gives the protein CASSSTAGSYNE. The entire CDR3 protein is CASSSTAGSYNEQFF.

CDR3 protein: CAWSSGKTLATEAFF. CDR3 DNA (partial): TGTGCCTGGAGTAGCGGAAAGACTCTGGCCACTGAA. J is TRBJ1-1 and V is TRBV30; unclear D gene. The sequenced fragment ends 3 residues before the CDR3 boundary, so the rest is inferred from the germline J gene. The V gene lost 2 bases and the J gene lost 4 bases, with 17 bases spanning the gap. This CDR3 spans 15 amino acids. Germline V lookup: CDR1 GTSNPN, CDR2 SVGIG (reference sequence).

Worth noting for this clone: Read data end 3 residues before the CDR3 end; the end is taken from the germline J gene. J is TRBJ2-2 and V is TRBV30; D perhaps matches TRBD1 (6 bases). CDR1 and CDR2 (germline): GTSNPN, SVGIG (reference sequence). V was trimmed by 2 bases and J by 7 bases, leaving 14 bases between them. This CDR3 is built from 14 residues. The sequenced part of the CDR3 DNA is TGTGCCTGGAGTAAGGCTAGCAGGGGCGGGGAG. Translation: CAWSKASRGGE. The complete CDR3 protein is CAWSKASRGGELFF.

Comment on this clone: The missing CDR3 end, 3 residues past where the read stops, is filled in from the germline J gene. The chain joins TRBV5-1 to TRBJ2-7; 7 bases are shared with TRBD2. Trimming took 2 bases from V and 4 from J; bases not matched to a gene: 12. The CDR3 runs to 16 residues. CDR1 is SGHRS and CDR2 is YFSETQ in the germline V gene. The CDR3 DNA, read in part, is TGCGCCAGCAGCTTCGATACCGGGACTATCACTTACGAG. The encoded protein is CASSFDTGTITYE. The CDR3, in full, reads CASSFDTGTITYEQYF.

Notes on this clone: The read falls 3 residues short of the CDR3 end, and the missing part is taken from the germline J gene. The chain couples TRBV20-1 to TRBJ2-6, with a weak D call TRBD2 (5 bases). Deletions cut 6 bases from V and 0 bases from J, with 15 bases between. CDR1 and CDR2 from the germline V gene are DFQATT and SNEGSKA (reference sequence). This CDR3 region has 16 residues. CDR3 protein: CSAWAIGVSGANVLTF. CDR3 bases read: TGCAGTGCCTGGGCGATCGGGGTCTCTGGGGCCAACGTC.

As to this clone: The CDR3 is cut off 3 residues early in the read; its end comes from the germline J gene. This rearrangement joins TRBV29-1 to TRBJ2-3; 7 bases are shared with TRBD2. After removal of 7 bases from V and 1 base from J, the junction contained 8 bases not matched to a gene. CDR1 is SQVTM, CDR2 ANQGSEA, per germline. The CDR3 length is 14 residues. CDR3 DNA, as far as it was read: TGCAGCGCTTCTGGGGGGGAGGGCACAGATACG. This translates into CSASGGEGTDT. The whole CDR3 region reads CSASGGEGTDTQYF.